The T cell receptor (beta chain) described here comes from a study of Graves' ophthalmopathy and Graves' hyperthyroidism. Study-level information: Untreated patients at initial diagnosis provided peripheral blood. Study-level results: The model's prediction of ophthalmopathy progression had roughly 68% sensitivity and roughly 77% specificity. Blood also carried most expanded thyroid clonotypes exceeding 0.001 frequency.

Comments on this clonotype: What it recognizes is unknown.

Around 9.9 ml of fresh blood yielded the PBMCs by density gradient. RNA transcripts were the template, and TCR beta CDR3 regions were amplified from them. First-round RT-PCR used HTBI primers; second-round multiplex PCR followed. MiXCR was run by TCRdb on the multiplex PCR reads, yielding one entry per CDR3 protein. The sample includes hundreds of thousands of distinct CDR3 sequences, about 22% of them seen just once. This sequence originates from a woman aged 50 to 60 with Graves' ophthalmopathy. Source material: peripheral blood.

This CDR3 is CASLHTGGFGYGYTF. The CDR3 DNA reads as TGTGCCAGCCTCCACACCGGGGGATTTGGCTATGGCTACACCTTC. The chain uses TRBV6-1 and TRBJ1-2; possibly TRBD1 for D (5 bases). This CDR3 has 15 amino acids. V shed 8 bases and J shed 4 bases, with 20 bases lying between them. Germline lookup yields CDR1 MNHNS and CDR2 SASEGT.